Reported below is one T cell receptor (beta chain). Its antigen is as yet unknown. These data originate in a study of cytomegalovirus exposure and HLA in healthy donors. The study, taken as a whole, reports: Exclusion as indistinguishable affected some V segments, including TRBV6-2 and TRBV6-3. An analysis done earlier found most TCR beta V segments productive about 87% or about 30% of the time. Serostatus for CMV was the only available immune exposure information.

Researchers ran the PCR with 60 Vbeta and 13 Jbeta primers. Using immunoSEQ multiplex PCR, the repertoire was profiled, and TCRdb retains in-frame clones only, with some absent. Of approximately 31,000 clones listed, around nine tenths are singletons. At sampling all donors were nominally healthy, likely with unrecorded immune exposures. This CDR3 has 11 amino acids. The germline V gene has CDR1 MNHNS and CDR2 SASEGT. Between the trimmed V and J ends, which lost 7 bases and 4 bases, there was a span of 7 bases. Sequenced: PBMCs. The genes are TRBV6-1 and TRBJ1-1; D gene ambiguous. This clonotype originated in a boy under 18 in good health and CMV-seronegative. The CDR3 is CASTPSTEAFF. In DNA, the CDR3 is TGTGCCAGCACTCCCTCCACTGAAGCTTTCTTT.